This T cell receptor (beta chain) was captured by sequencing in a study of blood T cell repertoires in COVID-19. Overall study context: Specimens from acute and convalescent COVID-19 originated in the United States, Italy and Spain. PBMCs, B-cell-depleted T cells, or T cells provided the cDNA or gDNA that made up the material.

Source study methods: Amplification of reference gene primers provided the estimated nucleated cell counts. Clones were read by immunoSEQ multiplex PCR, and TCRdb kept only the in-frame ones, dropping some. V and J calls and clone size are as listed in that table; D and trimming were resolved from the DNA. The repertoire holds 190,000 or so clones, with around 90% as singletons. Looked up from germline, CDR1 is SGHVS and CDR2 is FQNEAQ. This CDR3 has 16 amino acids. V lost 5 bases, J lost 5 bases, and 9 bases stayed unmatched. This rearrangement joins TRBV7-8 to TRBJ1-1; 12 nucleotides align to TRBD1. What was sequenced was peripheral blood. The receptor comes from a man in his forties with active or convalescent COVID-19. The CDR3: CASSRGQGAIETEAFF. The CDR3 bases are TGTGCCAGCAGCAGGGGACAGGGGGCGATTGAGACTGAAGCTTTCTTT.